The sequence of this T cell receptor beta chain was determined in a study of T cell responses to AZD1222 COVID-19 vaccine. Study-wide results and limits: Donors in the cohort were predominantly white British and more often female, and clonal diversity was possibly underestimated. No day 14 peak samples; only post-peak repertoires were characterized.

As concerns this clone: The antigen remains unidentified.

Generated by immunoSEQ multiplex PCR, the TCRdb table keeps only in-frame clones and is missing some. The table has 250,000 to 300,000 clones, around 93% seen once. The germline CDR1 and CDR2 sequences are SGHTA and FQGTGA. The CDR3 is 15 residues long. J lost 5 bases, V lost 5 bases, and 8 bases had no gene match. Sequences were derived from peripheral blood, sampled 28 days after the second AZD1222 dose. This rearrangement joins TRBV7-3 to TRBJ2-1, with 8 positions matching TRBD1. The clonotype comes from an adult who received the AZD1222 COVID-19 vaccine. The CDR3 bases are TGTGCCAGCAGCATAGACAGGGGCCCCCACAATGAGCAGTTCTTC. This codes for CASSIDRGPHNEQFF.